This T cell receptor beta chain was retrieved from a study of T cells in Graves' hyperthyroidism and ophthalmopathy. This clonotype was seen only a few times. Germline V gene data show CDR1 as SGHKS and CDR2 as YYEKEE (reference sequence). CDR3 size: 15 residues. V was cut by 1 base and J by 0 bases, with 8 bases left in between. The TCR beta CDR3 regions underwent amplification using RNA transcripts as the source. A first-round RT-PCR of the TCR CDR3 used the HTBI primer set. TCRdb passed the multiplex PCR reads through MiXCR, listing each CDR3 protein once. The sample consists of approximately 200,000 distinct CDR3 sequences, around 17% of them appearing once.

The source is a man aged 40-55 years with Graves' hyperthyroidism. Sequencing was done on a sample of blood. V gene TRBV5-5 combines with J gene TRBJ1-5; D ambiguous. CDR3 DNA: TGTGCCAGCAGCTTGCACGGTAATAGCAATCAGCCCCAGCATTTT. Its protein product is CASSLHGNSNQPQHF.